A few counts support the clone carrying this TCR beta chain. This record comes from a study of blood T cells in healthy people across ages. Germline assignment: CDR1 MDHEN and CDR2 SYDVKM. The CDR3 loop spans 18 amino acids. V lost 4 bases to trimming and J lost 7 bases; unmatched junction nucleotides: 18. The use of a sample-barcoded 5' primer and a J-beta primer mix characterized a second PCR of about 6 to 12 cycles. TCRdb reanalysed the 5' RACE reads using MiXCR and keeps one entry per CDR3 protein. The sample includes approximately 290,000 distinct CDR3 sequences, 25% to 30% seen only once; the top ten take over 25%.

This TCR was sampled from a woman aged 70-85 years in good health. Sequencing was done on a sample of blood. The chain has TRBV28 and TRBJ2-1; 8 bases align to TRBD1. The CDR3 sequence: CASSSGGRFTDRWNEQFF. The CDR3 DNA sequence: TGTGCCAGCAGTTCAGGGGGCCGGTTTACGGATCGGTGGAATGAGCAGTTCTTC.